Given below is one T cell receptor beta chain in context. This clonotype was seen just once. It has no known antigen specificity. No much larger clonotype is one base removed from it; base qualities were not supplied. A lone read is weak support. Receptor libraries were prepared by PCR. At the Johns Hopkins FTIC core, DNA from the cultured CD4+ T cells underwent TCR sequencing with the Oncomine TCR Beta short-read assay. The QIAamp micro DNA kit was used to extract genomic DNA from the cultured CD4+ T cells. Oncomine TCR Beta libraries made from cultured CD4+ T cells were pooled using unique dual indexes and sequenced on an Illumina iSeq 100. The study's processing was this. Non-productive sequences were removed, and CDR3s that did not start with C, did not end with F or W, or were shorter than 7 amino acids were discarded. The MANAFEST web application identified antigen-specific clonotypes by comparing peptide-stimulated wells against reference wells and other culture wells. An FDR below 0.05, an odds ratio above 5, and a productive frequency above 0.1% in at least two of three replicate wells were required for clones to be considered positive. Cross-reactive clonotypes were defined as significantly expanded in both SARS-CoV-2 spike wells and at least one common cold coronavirus spike condition. Using R version 3.6.1, CDR3 homology was evaluated through Levenshtein distances (stringdist) along with unrooted phylogenetic trees (ape). The public reads were quality trimmed at Q25 with fastp and then assembled into clones with MiXCR by TCRdb, keeping productive beta chains. Rows with a matching CDR3 protein are joined into one entry that keeps the most common DNA and genes. The V and J calls and clone size are TCRdb's, not the authors'. Counted in this sample were some 12,000 distinct CDR3 sequences; about 48% of them appeared once. Together, the top ten hold about 14% of the sample.

The entry originates in a study of vaccination and CD4 T cells after COVID-19 (dated by TCRdb to 2022 to 2024). Study-level background: Convalescent patients had a positive SARS-CoV-2 result on nasal swab PCR, and of these patients, some ten had mild disease and one had severe disease. The cultures were stimulated with overlapping spike peptide pools from SARS-CoV-2 and from the common cold coronaviruses HCoV-NL63, HCoV-OC43 and HCoV-229E. Two doses of either the Pfizer-BioNTech BNT162b2 vaccine (n=8) or the Moderna mRNA-1273 vaccine (n=2) were administered to participants. In around 10 COVID-19 convalescent patients and several infection-naive healthy vaccine recipients, researchers compared the spike-specific CD4+ TCR repertoire from before mRNA vaccination with the repertoire from after. Post-COVID blood samples were collected from convalescent patients a median of around 100 days after diagnosis, with a range of roughly 35 to 170 days. Post-vaccine blood samples were obtained a median of around 74 days after the second vaccine dose, with a range of roughly 13 to 250 days. Control cultures received a CEFX viral epitope pool as the positive control, an HIV-1 Nef peptide pool as the negative control, or no peptide. The convalescent cohort included six males and four females, with two Hispanic individuals, seven Caucasians, two Asians and one multiracial person. Study-wide findings and limitations: The median number of SARS-CoV-2-reactive clonotypes rose from under 25 after infection to 38 after vaccination, but the change was not significant. Of the vaccine-specific clones found in convalescent patients, nearly all (304 of 307) were mono-reactive for SARS-CoV-2 spike instead of being cross-reactive with common cold coronaviruses. Among the post-vaccine SARS-CoV-2-reactive clones in convalescent patients, a median 86.3% showed up only after vaccination, which suggests vaccine-specific priming. The study included relatively few convalescent patients and did not analyze early timepoints after natural infection.

Taken with the paper, the label for treatment or condition translates to: roughly ten-day PBMC culture with coronavirus spike peptide pools or control peptides (ViraFEST assay). The ViraFEST assay was used in the study, in which antigen-specific T cells were expanded with peptide pools and expanded clonotypes were subsequently identified by TCR sequencing. The convalescent patients' positive SARS-CoV-2 PCR tests were from March to December 2020, which was before the Alpha, Beta and Delta variants emerged in the United States. Each well held fewer than 2.5 million PBMCs cultured with approximately 10 ug/ml peptide pools in IMDM containing roughly 4.7% human AB serum and roughly 9 IU/ml IL-2. On days 3 and 7, half of the culture medium was replaced with fresh IL-2-containing medium. After approximately eleven days of culture, CD4+ T cells were isolated by negative selection using the EasySep CD4+ T cell isolation kit. Ficoll-Paque Plus gradient centrifugation was used to isolate PBMCs from whole blood, and the isolated PBMCs were then either used fresh or cryopreserved at -140C. In general, triplicate wells were set up for every culture condition.

V trim: 4 bases; J trim: 5 bases; unmatched bases: 4. From the cysteine up to the phenylalanine, the CDR3 has a length of 14 residues. Of all the DNA, just the CDR3 is kept, 42 bases in frame from base 1. The sequencing input was CD4+ T cells from blood, cultured in vitro. This sequence originates from a human donor who had recovered from COVID-19. This chain joins TRBV12-3 or TRBV12-4 to TRBJ2-7, with 11 bases aligning to TRBD1. The CDR3 here reads CASSSGTGGHEQYF. The sequence in DNA is TGTGCCAGCAGTTCCGGGACAGGGGGACACGAGCAGTACTTC.